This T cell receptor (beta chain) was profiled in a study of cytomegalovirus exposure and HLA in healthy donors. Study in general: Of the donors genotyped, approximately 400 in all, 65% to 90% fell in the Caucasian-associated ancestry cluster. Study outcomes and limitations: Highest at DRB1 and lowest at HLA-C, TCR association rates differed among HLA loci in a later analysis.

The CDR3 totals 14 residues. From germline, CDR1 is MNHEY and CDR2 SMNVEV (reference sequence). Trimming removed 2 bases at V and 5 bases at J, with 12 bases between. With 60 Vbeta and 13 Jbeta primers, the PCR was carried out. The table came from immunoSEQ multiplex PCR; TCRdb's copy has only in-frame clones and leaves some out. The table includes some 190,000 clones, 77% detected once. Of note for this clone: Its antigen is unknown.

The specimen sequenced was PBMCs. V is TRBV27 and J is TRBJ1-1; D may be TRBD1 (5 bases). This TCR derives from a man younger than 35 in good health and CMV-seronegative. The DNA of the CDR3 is TGTGCCAGCAGTTTAACCAGGGCGGGGACTGAAGCTTTCTTT. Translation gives CASSLTRAGTEAFF.